This TCR beta chain is drawn from a study of shared clonotypes between healthy human individuals. Broader study findings: The represented genetic and exposure-history diversity was limited by the small number of donors. Unshared clonotypes carried lower generation probabilities than those common to all four donors. Investigators expected sequencing depth to affect clonotype sharing among donors.

As originally analysed: From ImmunoSEQ came sequences covering only the junction and carrying no quality scores, so filtering differed. This table comes from immunoSEQ multiplex PCR, and its TCRdb copy is limited to in-frame clones, with some not included. V and J calls and clone size are copied from that table; D and trimming were computed from the DNA. This repertoire shows over a million clones, under 80% found once; its top ten account for about 1.5%. V lost 2 bases and J lost 1, with 9 bases in between. The CDR3 has 14 amino acids. The germline V gene encodes CDR1 SGHTA and CDR2 FQGNSA. As concerns this clone: Its antigen is unidentified.

The clonotype originates from a young man in good health. This sequence joins TRBV7-2 and TRBJ2-7, with unresolved D. The sample taken for sequencing was memory CD4+ T cells sorted from blood. Noted subset: CD45RA-negative fraction. CDR3 protein: CASSLFDRSYEQYF. The CDR3 DNA is TGTGCCAGCAGCTTATTTGACCGATCCTACGAGCAGTACTTC.